What follows are 11 T cell receptor beta chains derived from one specimen sequenced in a study of OX40 agonist ivuxolimab in advanced cancers. The repertoire was sequenced with immunoSEQ multiplex PCR; TCRdb's copy has only in-frame clones and lacks some. The data show 53,000 or so clones, 60% to 80% seen once. Here the sequenced sample was CD4+ or CD8+ T cells sorted from blood, taken in a trial of the OX40 agonist ivuxolimab. These receptors came from an adult with an advanced solid tumor such as melanoma, head and neck, liver or kidney cancer.

V and J are TRBV6-6 and TRBJ2-2; D possibly matches TRBD1 or TRBD2 (6 bases each). The CDR3 sequence is 14 residues long. V was pared by 7 bases and J by 6 bases, with 15 bases between. Per the germline V gene, CDR1 is MNHNY and CDR2 is SVGAGI (reference sequence). CDR3 sequence (DNA): TGTGCCAGCAAGGAGGGGGGCGAAGCCGGGGAGCTGTTTTTT. Translation: CASKEGGEAGELFF.

This chain joins TRBV14 and TRBJ2-7; either TRBD1 or TRBD2 may supply D (5 bases each). The CDR3 contains 14 residues. Germline values: CDR1 SGHDN, CDR2 FVKESK. With 2 bases removed from V and 5 bases from J, the gap between germline ends came to 13 bases. The CDR3 bases are TGTGCCAGCAGCCAATCGGGGCAGAGCCACGAGCAGTACTTC. This encodes CASSQSGQSHEQYF.

The chain uses TRBV5-4 and TRBJ2-6; TRBD2 is a possible D gene (5 bases). Per the germline V gene, CDR1 is SGHNT and CDR2 is YYREEE (reference sequence). The CDR3 spans 17 residues. The germline V and J ends were trimmed by 0 bases and 4 bases, with 14 bases remaining between them. DNA for the CDR3: TGTGCCAGCAGCTTGGAGTTGTCGGGGTCCGGGGCCAACGTCCTGACTTTC. This gives the protein CASSLELSGSGANVLTF.

The chain employs TRBV7-9 and TRBJ1-1, with TRBD1 matching over 7 bases. V gave up 2 bases and J gave up 1 base; unmatched junction bases: 10. CDR1 is SEHNR and CDR2 is FQNEAQ in the germline V gene (reference sequence). This CDR3 contains 17 residues. In nucleotides, the CDR3 is TGTGCCAGCAGCTTAAACTTCAGGGGGGGAGGGAACACTGAAGCTTTCTTT. Its protein is CASSLNFRGGGNTEAFF.

V gene TRBV18 combines with J gene TRBJ1-3; D ambiguous. This CDR3 comprises 16 residues. Trimming removed 3 bases from V and 0 bases from J, with 12 bases in between. The germline V gene encodes CDR1 KGHSH and CDR2 LQKENI. The CDR3 here is CASSPRPVGSGNTIYF. CDR3 bases: TGTGCCAGCTCACCTCGACCGGTGGGCTCTGGAAACACCATATATTTT.

In its sample, this clone was seen once. The genes are TRBV18 and TRBJ1-3, with D unclear. The CDR3 has 17 residues. Deletions cut 2 bases from V and 0 bases from J, with 14 bases between. Germline assignment: CDR1 KGHSH and CDR2 LQKENI. The CDR3 region is CASSPIPGDFSGNTIYF. The CDR3 nucleotides read TGTGCCAGCTCACCAATACCCGGGGATTTCTCTGGAAACACCATATATTTT.

The chain employs TRBV6-6 and TRBJ2-1; D is undetermined. The CDR3 totals 14 residues. With 4 bases removed from V and 7 bases from J, the gap between germline ends came to 14 bases. Germline CDR1 and CDR2: MNHNY and SVGAGI (reference sequence). CDR3 region: CASSFQVPGNEQFF. The CDR3 DNA sequence: TGTGCCAGCAGTTTCCAGGTCCCCGGGAATGAGCAGTTCTTC.

CDR3 loop: CASSYIGVYQPQHF. CDR3 sequence (DNA): TGTGCCAGCAGTTACATCGGGGTTTACCAGCCCCAGCATTTT. V is TRBV6-6 and J is TRBJ1-5; no clear D gene. CDR1 is MNHNY, CDR2 SVGAGI, per germline (reference sequence). The CDR3 covers 14 residues. Deletions cut 2 bases from V and 7 bases from J, with 12 bases between.

Of note for this clone: Sequence at one end of the junction differs from germline and may be a read error. This CDR3 is CASSLYAGPGQETQYF. CDR3 bases: TGTGCTAGCAGCCTTTATGCGGGCCCCGGCCAAGAGACCCAGTACTTC. The genes are TRBV7-7 and TRBJ2-5, with D possibly being TRBD2 (5 bases). This CDR3 region has 16 residues. Germline V gene sequence: CDR1 SSHAT, CDR2 FNYEAQ (reference sequence).

The V gene is TRBV28, the J gene TRBJ2-2, with D tentatively TRBD1 or TRBD2 (5 bases each). The CDR3 is 14 residues long. In germline, CDR1 is MDHEN, CDR2 SYDVKM. V lost 5 bases, J lost 6 bases, and 13 bases lay in between. This CDR3 is CASSGGFNAGELFF. The CDR3 DNA is TGTGCCAGCAGTGGGGGATTTAACGCCGGGGAGCTGTTTTTT.

The V call is TRBV7-8, the J call TRBJ2-1; the match to TRBD1 covers 7 bases. Trimming removed 0 bases from V and 0 bases from J; junction bases left unmatched: 8. CDR1 is SGHVS, CDR2 FQNEAQ, per germline. The CDR3 consists of 18 residues. The CDR3 loop is CASSLAGYGDSSYNEQFF. The CDR3 DNA is TGTGCCAGCAGCTTAGCGGGTTACGGGGACAGCTCCTACAATGAGCAGTTCTTC.